The T cell receptor beta chain under discussion was sequenced for a study of T cell repertoires in cytomegalovirus infection. Study in general: Used in the study were CMV epitopes, some recently identified and HLA-C-restricted, others well-studied and HLA-B-restricted. Matching HLA type and CMV infection were both indicated by public TCR beta signatures.

Concerning this clonotype itself: The antigen remains unidentified.

TCRdb itself ran the reads through MiXCR, one entry per CDR3 protein. The top ten hold 15% to 20% of the sample, which has nearly 700,000 distinct CDR3 sequences, roughly 36% seen once. The germline V and J ends were trimmed by 7 bases and 7 bases, with 17 bases remaining between them. CDR3 length: 14 residues. Germline-derived CDR1 and CDR2 are SGHVS and FQNEAQ. Study results and limitations: HLA-C-restricted TCR beta clonotypes specific for CMV led the ex vivo response. The cumulative frequency of public TCR beta families identified carriers of CMV plus the relevant HLA.

This chain links TRBV7-8 with TRBJ2-4; no definite D call. The origin of this receptor is a human donor in good health (CMV status not recorded). Some clones in this sample may be carry-over from other donors' samples. The specimen comprised cultured PBMCs, sampled from culture after CMV antigen stimulation. The CDR3 reads CASTPSRTGNIQYF. The CDR3 bases are TGTGCCAGCACCCCCTCTCGAACCGGGAACATTCAGTACTTC.